These 29 T cell receptor beta chains share one sample of origin, sequenced in a study of T cell responses to AZD1222 COVID-19 vaccine. Method: immunoSEQ multiplex PCR; TCRdb's copy keeps in-frame clones and lacks some. The sample consists of 120,000 to 150,000 clones, about 90% of them appearing once. The sample consisted of peripheral blood, taken on day 0 of AZD1222 vaccination. These receptors all stem from an adult in good health.

This clone was seen only once. The chain carries TRBV7-8 and TRBJ1-1; no reliable D call. CDR1 and CDR2 from the germline V gene are SGHVS and FQNEAQ. There are 16 residues in the CDR3. With 5 bases removed from V and 4 bases from J, the gap between germline ends came to 20 bases. The CDR3 spells CASSRSGPVWVTEAFF. CDR3 sequence (DNA): TGTGCCAGCAGCCGTAGTGGGCCAGTTTGGGTCACTGAAGCTTTCTTT.

The genes are TRBV12-3 or TRBV12-4 and TRBJ2-7, with D perhaps given as TRBD1 or TRBD2 (5 bases each). The germline V and J ends were trimmed by 6 bases and 2 bases, with 11 bases remaining between them. The CDR3 contains 13 residues. In DNA form, the CDR3 reads TGTGCCAGCAGGGGGACGGCAACCTACGAGCAGTACTTC. It is translated as CASRGTATYEQYF.

V gene TRBV19 combines with J gene TRBJ2-7, with 8 nucleotides matching TRBD2. V lost 5 bases and J lost 5; bases outside the gene matches: 14. From germline, CDR1 is LNHDA and CDR2 SQIVND (reference sequence). This CDR3 contains 16 residues. The CDR3 coding sequence is TGTGCCAGTAGTCCCCAGACGGGAGGGCTCTTAGACGAGCAGTACTTC. It specifies CASSPQTGGLLDEQYF.

This chain joins TRBV12-3 or TRBV12-4 and TRBJ2-1, with D possibly matching TRBD1 (6 bases). CDR3 length: 13 amino acids. V lost 4 bases and J 6 bases, leaving 10 bases between the germline ends. Here the CDR3 reads CASSWGHGNEQFF. For the CDR3, the DNA is TGTGCCAGCAGTTGGGGGCACGGCAATGAGCAGTTCTTC.

V is TRBV18 and J is TRBJ1-3; possibly TRBD1 for D (5 bases). Per the germline V gene, CDR1 is KGHSH and CDR2 is LQKENI. The V end lost 2 bases, the J end lost 1 base, and 12 bases lay between the germline ends. This CDR3 spans 16 amino acids. The CDR3 DNA follows: TGTGCCAGCTCACCAATAGCAGGGCCATCTGGAAACACCATATATTTT. This gives the protein CASSPIAGPSGNTIYF. The full variable domain, rest sourced from reference TRBV18 and TRBJ1-3, is NAGVMQNPRHLVRRRGQEARLRCSPMKGHSHVYWYRQLPEEGLKFMVYLQKENIIDESGMPKERFSAEFPKEGPSILRIQQVVRGDSAAYFCASSPIAGPSGNTIYFGEGSWLTVV.

This clone showed up just once. This chain links TRBV28 with TRBJ2-5; either TRBD1 or TRBD2 may supply D (5 bases each). The V gene lost 7 bases and the J gene lost 5 bases, with 11 bases spanning the gap. This CDR3 is built from 12 residues. Germline V gene data show CDR1 as MDHEN and CDR2 as SYDVKM. CDR3 region: CASTKWGETQYF. In DNA form, the CDR3 reads TGTGCCAGCACCAAATGGGGGGAGACCCAGTACTTC. Filled out from reference TRBV28 and TRBJ2-5, the complete variable domain reads DVKVTQSSRYLVKRTGEKVFLECVQDMDHENMFWYRQDPGLGLRLIYFSYDVKMKEKGDIPEGYSVSREKKERFSLILESASTNQTSMYLCASTKWGETQYFGPGTRLLVL.

The DNA of the CDR3 is TGTGCCACCTCGGTGGTAGCGGGAGGGAACACCGGGGAGCTGTTTTTT. Encoded protein: CATSVVAGGNTGELFF. The V call is TRBV19, the J call TRBJ2-2, with 10 positions matching TRBD2. In germline, CDR1 is LNHDA, CDR2 SQIVND (reference sequence). This CDR3 is built from 16 residues. Germline trimming cut 10 bases from V and 1 base from J; bases unmatched to any gene: 9. The entire variable domain, with the rest obtained from reference TRBV19 and TRBJ2-2, is as follows: DGGITQSPKYLFRKEGQNVTLSCEQNLNHDAMYWYRQDPGQGLRLIYYSQIVNDFQKGDIAEGYSVSREKKESFPLTVTSAQKNPTAFYLCATSVVAGGNTGELFFGEGSRLTVL.

The gene calls are TRBV3-1 (or the pseudogene TRBV3-2) and TRBJ2-4; TRBD1 matches at 10 bases. With V trimmed by 3 bases and J by 9 bases, 2 bases remained unmatched. Germline V gene sequence: CDR1 LGHDT, CDR2 YNNKEL (reference sequence). This CDR3 has 13 amino acids. CDR3 loop: CASSQDRGSIQYF. The CDR3 DNA follows: TGTGCCAGCAGCCAGGACAGGGGGTCCATTCAGTACTTC.

The chain employs TRBV4-2 and TRBJ1-5; 12 nucleotides line up with TRBD1. This CDR3 region has 17 residues. Trimming removed 3 bases from V and 1 base from J; junction bases left unmatched: 4. Germline CDR1 reads LGHNA; CDR2 reads YNFKEQ. The CDR3 region is CASSQGTGGWSNQPQHF. CDR3 bases: TGTGCCAGCAGCCAGGGGACAGGGGGCTGGAGCAATCAGCCCCAGCATTTT.

This rearrangement joins TRBV28 to TRBJ1-6, with 7 bases lining up with TRBD1. The V gene's germline CDR1 is MDHEN and CDR2 SYDVKM. V was pared by 8 bases and J by 8 bases, with 18 bases of the junction left unmatched. The CDR3 extends over 17 amino acids. The CDR3 spells CASGRGGGAQRDSPLHF. CDR3 nucleotide sequence: TGTGCCAGCGGTCGTGGAGGGGGCGCCCAGCGGGATTCACCCCTCCACTTT.

This chain links TRBV18 with TRBJ1-2; TRBD1 might be the D (6 bases). V was clipped by 5 bases and J by 2 bases, with 9 bases between them. The CDR3 sequence is 13 residues long. Germline CDR1 and CDR2: KGHSH and LQKENI. CDR3 amino acids: CASSSQGNYGYTF. The CDR3 DNA sequence: TGTGCCAGCTCATCACAGGGCAACTATGGCTACACCTTC.

The chain couples TRBV18 to TRBJ1-1, with 9 bases matching TRBD1. V dropped 2 bases and J dropped 8; count of bases not matched to a gene: 0. This CDR3 has 12 amino acids. Germline loops: CDR1 KGHSH, CDR2 LQKENI. Here the CDR3 reads CASSPGQGEAFF. The CDR3 nucleotides are TGTGCCAGCTCACCAGGACAGGGGGAAGCTTTCTTT.

This chain links TRBV7-7 with TRBJ2-1; D is undetermined. Trimming removed 1 base from V and 0 bases from J, with 7 bases in between. This CDR3 comprises 15 residues. CDR1 is SSHAT and CDR2 is FNYEAQ in the germline V gene (reference sequence). The CDR3, as DNA: TGTGCCAGCAGCTTAGGACCCGACTCCTACAATGAGCAGTTCTTC. The encoded protein is CASSLGPDSYNEQFF.

This rearrangement joins TRBV2 to TRBJ1-6; TRBD1 might be the D (5 bases). Trimming stripped 6 bases from V and 7 bases from J, with 13 bases between. The length of the CDR3 is 14 residues. Germline CDR1 is SNHLY and CDR2 is FYNNEI. The CDR3 nucleotides are TGTGCCAGCAGCGTTGGGACGGGAAATTCACCCCTCCACTTT. Protein: CASSVGTGNSPLHF.

This clone was recorded a few times. This chain links TRBV4-1 with TRBJ2-7; 8 bases fit TRBD1. Germline V gene sequence: CDR1 MGHRA, CDR2 YSYEKL. CDR3 length equals 16 residues. V was clipped by 1 base and J by 2 bases; unmatched bases: 7. The CDR3 DNA follows: TGCGCCAGCAGCCAAGCGGGGGACAGGTTGACCTACGAGCAGTACTTC. Protein product: CASSQAGDRLTYEQYF.

The rearrangement uses TRBV28 and TRBJ1-1; D might be TRBD1 (6 bases). V lost 2 bases to trimming and J lost 0 bases, with 13 bases between them. Looked up from germline, CDR1 is MDHEN and CDR2 is SYDVKM. The CDR3 consists of 16 residues. As DNA, the CDR3 is TGTGCCAGCAGTTTAAACCAGGGGCATTTGAACACTGAAGCTTTCTTT. Amino acid sequence: CASSLNQGHLNTEAFF.

The chain has TRBV5-4 and TRBJ1-2; D ambiguous. Germline V gene sequence: CDR1 SGHNT, CDR2 YYREEE (reference sequence). V was shortened by 0 bases and J by 7 bases, with 7 bases between the two germline ends. The CDR3 length is 12 residues. CDR3 coding DNA: TGTGCCAGCAGCTTGGGCGGGTTTGGCTACACCTTC. It encodes CASSLGGFGYTF.

The chain uses TRBV10-3 and TRBJ1-3; TRBD1 might be the D (5 bases). The ends were cut back, 6 bases at V and 0 bases at J, with 12 bases in the middle. The CDR3 totals 15 residues. CDR1 is ENHRY, CDR2 SYGVKD, per germline. DNA for the CDR3: TGTGCCATCAGGAGACAGACTACCTCTGGAAACACCATATATTTT. Its protein product is CAIRRQTTSGNTIYF.

The genes are TRBV20-1 and TRBJ1-4; D call uncertain. This CDR3 is 11 amino acids long. Germline assignment: CDR1 DFQATT and CDR2 SNEGSKA (reference sequence). Deletions cut 6 bases from V and 4 bases from J, with 6 bases between. The CDR3 here is CSADINEKLFF. CDR3 DNA sequence: TGCAGTGCCGATATTAATGAAAAACTGTTTTTT.

The chain is built from TRBV4-1 and TRBJ1-3; D not resolved. V was shortened by 0 bases and J by 10 bases, with 4 bases between the two germline ends. Germline CDR1 MGHRA, CDR2 YSYEKL. The CDR3 runs to 11 residues. This CDR3 reads CASSQDRTIYF. The CDR3, as DNA: TGCGCCAGCAGCCAAGACCGGACCATATATTTT.

In nucleotides, the CDR3 is TGTGCCAGCAGCCCTTCTTTCGAGCAGTACTTC. Translation: CASSPSFEQYF. The gene calls are TRBV7-9 and TRBJ2-7, with D unresolved. Germline values: CDR1 SEHNR, CDR2 FQNEAQ (reference sequence). The CDR3 length is 11 residues. Deletions cut 5 bases from V and 6 bases from J, with 8 bases between.

V and J are TRBV19 and TRBJ1-4; D remains ambiguous. The CDR3 extends over 11 amino acids. The V end lost 8 bases, the J end lost 6 bases, and 7 bases lay between the germline ends. Germline CDR1 reads LNHDA; CDR2 reads SQIVND (reference sequence). The DNA for the CDR3 is TGTGCCAGTTCGGCAGATGAAAAACTGTTTTTT. This translates into CASSADEKLFF.

The rearrangement joins TRBV7-7 to TRBJ2-3; 7 bases are shared with TRBD2. This CDR3 contains 15 residues. V lost 1 base to trimming and J lost 1 base; unmatched junction nucleotides: 2. Germline V CDR1 and CDR2: SSHAT, FNYEAQ (reference sequence). As DNA, the CDR3 is TGTGCCAGCAGCTTAGGTCGGGAGGGCACAGATACGCAGTATTTT. Translated, it gives CASSLGREGTDTQYF.

The chain uses TRBV5-8 and TRBJ1-2; D is unresolved. Germline CDR1 reads SGHTS; CDR2 reads YDEGEE. The V and J ends lost 2 bases and 13 bases respectively, with 15 bases between them. CDR3 length equals 12 residues. The CDR3 sequence: CASSFELRPLTF. In DNA form, the CDR3 reads TGTGCCAGCAGCTTCGAGCTCCGTCCCCTCACCTTC.

This chain uses TRBV28 with TRBJ2-7; TRBD2 matches 10 bases. The CDR3 loop spans 16 amino acids. Germline V gives CDR1 MDHEN, CDR2 SYDVKM. V lost 4 bases to trimming and J lost 5 bases; unmatched junction nucleotides: 11. The CDR3 reads CASSYSVAGGSHEQYF. The DNA of the CDR3 is TGTGCCAGCAGTTACAGCGTAGCGGGAGGATCCCACGAGCAGTACTTC.

The chain uses TRBV4-2 and TRBJ1-5, with D unclear. Trimming removed 0 bases at V and 3 bases at J, with 9 bases between. Germline V gene lookup returns CDR1 LGHNA and CDR2 YNFKEQ. This CDR3 is 15 amino acids long. The CDR3 sequence is CASSQDLGYNQPQHF. CDR3 sequence (DNA): TGTGCCAGCAGCCAAGATTTAGGGTACAATCAGCCCCAGCATTTT.

The chain combines TRBV30 with TRBJ1-1; unclear D gene. V gave up 1 base and J gave up 0 bases, with 6 bases separating them. In germline, CDR1 is GTSNPN, CDR2 SVGIG (reference sequence). This CDR3 spans 13 amino acids. The CDR3 DNA reads TGTGCCTGGAGTGCCGGACTGAACACTGAAGCTTTCTTT. Its translation: CAWSAGLNTEAFF.

The CDR3 coding sequence is TGTGCCAGCTCACCACCGTGGGGATCGAACACTGAAGCTTTCTTT. Its protein is CASSPPWGSNTEAFF. This chain uses TRBV18 with TRBJ1-1; D is unresolved. The germline CDR1 and CDR2 sequences are KGHSH and LQKENI. The CDR3 totals 15 residues. Trimming stripped 0 bases from V and 1 base from J, with 9 bases between.

This rearrangement joins TRBV29-1 to TRBJ2-1; D may be TRBD2 (6 bases). V shed 5 bases and J shed 6 bases, with 14 bases lying between them. Per germline, CDR1 SQVTM and CDR2 ANQGSEA. The CDR3 consists of 13 residues. The CDR3 loop is CSVTSLLGNEQFF. The CDR3, as DNA: TGCAGCGTTACTAGCTTACTCGGCAATGAGCAGTTCTTC.